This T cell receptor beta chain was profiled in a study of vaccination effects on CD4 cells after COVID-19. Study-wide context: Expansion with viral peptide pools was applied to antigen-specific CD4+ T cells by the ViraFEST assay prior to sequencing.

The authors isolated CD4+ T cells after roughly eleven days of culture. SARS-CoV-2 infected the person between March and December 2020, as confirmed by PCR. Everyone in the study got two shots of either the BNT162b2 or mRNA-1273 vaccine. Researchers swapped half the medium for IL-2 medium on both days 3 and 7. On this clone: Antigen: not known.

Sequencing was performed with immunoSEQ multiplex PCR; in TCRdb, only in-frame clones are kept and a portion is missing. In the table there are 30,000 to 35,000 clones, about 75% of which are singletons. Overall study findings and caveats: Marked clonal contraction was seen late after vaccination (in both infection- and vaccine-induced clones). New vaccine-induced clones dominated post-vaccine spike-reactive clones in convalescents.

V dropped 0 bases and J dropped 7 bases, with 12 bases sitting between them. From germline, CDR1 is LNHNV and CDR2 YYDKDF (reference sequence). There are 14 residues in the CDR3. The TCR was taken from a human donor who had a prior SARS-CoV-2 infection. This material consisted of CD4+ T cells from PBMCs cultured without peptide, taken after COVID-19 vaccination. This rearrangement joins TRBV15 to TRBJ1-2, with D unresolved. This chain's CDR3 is CATSRDPSLGGYTF. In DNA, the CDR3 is TGTGCCACCAGCAGAGATCCCAGCCTTGGTGGCTACACCTTC.